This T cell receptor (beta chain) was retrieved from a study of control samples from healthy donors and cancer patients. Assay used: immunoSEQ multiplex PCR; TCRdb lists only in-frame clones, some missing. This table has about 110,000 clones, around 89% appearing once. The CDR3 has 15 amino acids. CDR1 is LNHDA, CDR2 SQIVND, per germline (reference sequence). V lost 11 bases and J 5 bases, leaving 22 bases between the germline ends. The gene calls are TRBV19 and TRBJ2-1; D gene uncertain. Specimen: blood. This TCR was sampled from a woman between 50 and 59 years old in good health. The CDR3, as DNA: TGTGCCTCTTACCGCTTGGCCATTTCCCACAATGAGCAGTTCTTC. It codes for CASYRLAISHNEQFF.